This record looks at one T cell receptor beta chain sequence and its context. Its cognate antigen has yet to be identified. No quality values exist for individual bases; no much larger clone is one base distant. Whole blood was collected in K2EDTA tubes by collaborating institutions according to the institutions' own protocols. For TCRbeta analysis, collaborator samples were shipped as frozen whole blood, as isolated PBMCs, or as DNA extracted from either sample type. This sample was included in a study of blood T cell repertoires in COVID-19 (TCRdb year 2020). Regarding the research as a whole: The collaborator samples originated in the United States, Italy and Spain and spanned the acute and convalescent phases of COVID-19. The material from the prospective study consisted of cDNA or gDNA derived from T cells, B-cell-depleted T cells, or PBMCs. Subjects who had been exposed to COVID-19, were actively infected with it, or had recovered from it provided the deeply sampled blood TCRbeta repertoires that made up the dataset. The repertoires were made available in a free public database intended to serve as a resource for research on the immune response to SARS-CoV-2. Samples were obtained from the ongoing ImmuneRACE study (first 160 participants) and from over 1,000 subjects provided by 6 global collaborators. A de-identified subject ID, COVID-19 status, age in years and sex were almost always included in the sample metadata. Where available, HLA class I and class II types were taken from metadata supplied by the sample provider and were not determined by assay-based typing.

The immunoSEQ Assay, a bias-controlled multiplex PCR, was used to amplify TCRbeta CDR3 regions from genomic DNA. The paper's data handling went like this. Within the assay, amplification of reference gene primers was used to estimate how many nucleated cells each sample contained. To quantify the absolute abundance of each unique TCRbeta CDR3 rearrangement, sequence reads were collapsed and filtered. For each sample, productive Simpson clonality was calculated as the square root of Simpson's diversity index across productive rearrangements. TCRdb's version of the immuneACCESS table is confined to in-frame rearrangements and falls short of the full clone set. An unresolved V gene accounts for under half of the shortfall where checked; the remainder is of unknown origin. The DNA gave D and trimming, while V, J and clone size come from that table. Recorded for this sample are 65,000 to 90,000 clones; about 84% of them occurred a single time. About 7.8% of the sample rests with the top ten.

The investigation overall reported the following: How much clinical and demographic metadata was included differed by source and by participant, and the metadata was provided uncurated.

CDR3 length: 14 amino acids, cysteine to phenylalanine. Only the CDR3 DNA stays, 42 bases, in frame from base 1. CDR1 SNHLY and CDR2 FYNNEI are derived from the germline V gene. Germline trimming: 5 bases from V, 4 bases from J; junction bases outside gene matches: 4. The V and J segments used are TRBV2 and TRBJ1-5; 8 central bases correspond to TRBD1. This sequence originates from a man in his fifties or sixties with active COVID-19. The material sequenced was peripheral blood. The sequenced DNA is TGTGCCAGCAGTCAGGGGGCGGGTAATCAGCCCCAGCATTTT. It specifies CASSQGAGNQPQHF.